This TCR beta chain was recorded in a study of cytomegalovirus exposure and HLA in healthy donors (dated by TCRdb to the late 2010s). For the wider study: An earlier analysis of some 500 of the donors reported 276 Gb of sequence data and 117 million unique TCR beta sequences from around 200 million T cells. An early release covering around 630 HLA-typed donors comprised approximately 300 gigabases of sequencing data and tens of millions of unique TCR sequences. Of the approximately 400 genotyped donors, approximately 81% were placed in the genetic ancestry cluster associated with self-reported Caucasian donors. The study aimed to test whether cataloging public T cell receptors could reveal signatures of past pathogen exposure. Using immunosequencing, the study profiled T cell repertoires from about 650 subjects and related those repertoires to cytomegalovirus serostatus. A separate validation cohort of 100 to 150 different subjects was used in addition to the roughly 700-subject first cohort. The study combined high-throughput TCR immunosequencing, statistical association of individual TCRs with disease status, and machine learning to predict cytomegalovirus infection status. A later analysis re-analyzed previously published TCR beta repertoires from 666 donors and added high-resolution HLA genotyping to study TCR occurrence patterns. The later analysis used no new phenotypic data to find candidate immune exposures, relying instead on TCR beta sequences and their occurrence across donors. An earlier analysis of fewer than 750 of the donors used high-throughput TCR beta sequencing to judge whether each TCR beta V gene segment behaved as functional or pseudogenic. Donor age, sex, ethnicity and CMV serostatus were collected together with the repertoire data. A later genetic analysis used genome-wide SNP genotypes for about 60% of the 666 donors, treating that subset as a discovery cohort. All discovery cohort repertoires had been generated using a single sequencing platform. HLA typing included class I and class II loci at four-digit resolution. The number of donors typed differed by locus, with 629-630 for A, B, C, DRB1 and DQB1, roughly 520 for DQA1, over 600 for DPA1, and some 440 for DPB1. A few DR-DQ haplotypes were treated as single units for association and clustering because of strong linkage in the cohort. On average, roughly 200,000 unique TCR beta nucleotide sequences were sequenced per donor among 350 to 400 genotyped donors of the cohort, with around 19% of those sequences being non-productive.

The library was prepared using the immunoSEQ multiplex PCR assay. The multiplex PCR relied on a mix of 60 forward primers for TCR Vbeta segments and 13 reverse primers for TCR Jbeta segments. A multiplex PCR assay on genomic DNA amplified the CDR3 region of rearranged TCR beta genes. Amplified TCR beta libraries were sequenced as 87-base-pair reads on the Illumina HiSeq System. Under the source paper's analysis protocol: A later analysis counted some 74 million unique TCR beta chains across the 650 to 800 repertoires, and 10 million to 11 million of these chains were shared by at least two donors. A nearest-neighbor algorithm error-corrected the raw reads and collapsed the reads into unique sequences, merging closely related sequences to remove PCR and sequencing errors. V, D and J gene segments were assigned by aligning CDR3 sequences to IMGT reference sequences. Each retained sequence needed at least a six-nucleotide match to both a V gene segment and a J gene segment. A rearrangement counted as productive if the CDR3 had no stop codons and remained in frame with V and J, and every other rearrangement counted as non-productive. CDR3 was defined by IMGT convention, running from the second conserved V-encoded cysteine to the conserved J-encoded phenylalanine. The earlier analysis of approximately 500 of the donors excluded sequences that lacked an unambiguous match to a single V gene segment. In an earlier analysis of roughly 600 of the donors, a V segment was called functional when productive rearrangements were above 56.7%, and segregating when the standard deviation between donors exceeded 5%. A statistical classification framework was built for diagnosing cytomegalovirus status from the catalog of TCR beta chain sequences. A later analysis assigned V and J genes by comparing TCR nucleotide sequences with IMGT/GENE-DB human TR gene sequences. Using the TCRdist pipeline, a later analysis assigned CDR3 sequences along with most-parsimonious VDJ recombination scenarios. In a later analysis, each TCR beta chain was defined by its CDR3 amino acid sequence together with its V-gene family, and reads without a unique V-gene family were excluded. In a later analysis, approximately 640 highly shared, low-generation-probability nucleotide sequences were removed to address suspected cross-contamination and a sequencing artifact. For each public chain, a later analysis derived a clonal expansion index from normalized ranks of inferred template counts within each repertoire. In a later analysis, generation probabilities were computed using a VDJ recombination model fitted to out-of-frame rearrangements, and the results were checked against IGoR. A later analysis scored TCR-TCR, TCR-HLA and TCR-CMV co-occurrence with hypergeometric tests, applying a repertoire-size bias correction to TCR pairs. To estimate false discovery rates, a later analysis permuted the HLA or CMV assignments 20 times. A later analysis grouped co-occurring TCRs with DBSCAN, adding TCRdist sequence similarity when clustering within HLA-allele-positive subsets. Repertoires with fewer than 30,000 or more than 120,000 public chains were left out of co-occurrence clustering, as were a handful of repertoires with anomalous nucleotide sharing. This is the immuneACCESS table as TCRdb keeps it, with only in-frame sequences that have V and J called. A part of the clones is gone; compared with another copy, unresolved V genes explain less than half, and the rest is unexplained. D and trimming come from the DNA, and the V and J calls and clone size come from that table. Counted in this sample were approximately 90,000 clones; 60% to 70% of them appeared once. The leading ten clones occupy around 6.6% of the sample.

The cohort was made up of 500 to 850 healthy bone marrow donors. At the time of sampling, every cohort member was nominally healthy, though immune exposures that went unrecorded were likely present. The donor was CMV seronegative and was included in the group of approximately 350 seronegative cohort members. Every donor gave a peripheral blood sample, and the peripheral blood mononuclear cells from that sample were used for TCR beta sequencing. Genomic DNA was extracted from the blood cell samples with the Qiagen DNeasy Blood Extraction Kit. This clone has just a few counts. Its cognate antigen has yet to be identified. Base qualities are not recorded, but no much larger clone differs from it by a single base. General conclusions and limits of the study: In an earlier analysis of fewer than 700 of the donors, most TCR beta V segments appeared in productive rearrangements about 87% or about 30% of the time, broadly matching IMGT annotations. At a false discovery rate of 0.05, a later analysis linked some 17,000 TCR beta sequences to specific HLA alleles. Assigning TCR associations to individual alleles was difficult when HLA alleles, especially DR and DQ, strongly co-occurred. A further reported finding was that TCR beta sequences accurately predicted the HLA-A and HLA-B alleles for most subjects in the first cohort. In vitro tests confirmed that a few of the cytomegalovirus-associated TCR beta chains recognize cytomegalovirus antigens. A later analysis found that most CMV-associated TCR beta chains appeared HLA-restricted, with HLA associations seemingly driven largely by CMV exposure. Several of the top co-occurrence clusters appeared to be linked to parvovirus B19, influenza, CMV and Epstein-Barr virus, according to a later analysis. The authors suggested that the approach could potentially be extended to other disease states and immunological phenotypes. In both the original and validation cohorts, the classifier was reported to diagnose cytomegalovirus status with high specificity and sensitivity. The earlier analysis of some 540 of the donors excluded fewer than 20 rarely observed V segments, including chromosome 9 orphons, because counts were too low. The cohort was sequenced for TCR beta chains only, and without alpha or paired-chain data the features that could be detected were limited. In a later genetic analysis, a missense DCLRE1C variant was associated with V-gene and J-gene trimming of TCR beta chains, and the association was replicated in an independent cohort. The sequencing pipeline was judged likely to have produced a cluster of highly shared sequence variants as a technical artifact. Some IMGT-functional V segments, including TRBV6-2 and TRBV6-3, could not be distinguished by the 87-base-pair reads and were therefore excluded. Compared with the roughly 670-donor mean, donors in an Asian-associated ancestry cluster had fewer N-insertions in productive TCRs, according to a later genetic analysis. Correlated functional status among segregating V segments might be attributable to linkage disequilibrium, but an unknown experimental factor could not be ruled out. Across donors, most TCR sequences were observed very rarely, whereas some public TCRs were present in many individuals. The presence/absence analyses assumed that sequencing depth was roughly uniform across donors, and that assumption may not be true. In the study, 164 TCR beta chains were listed as associated with cytomegalovirus. Because some donors lacked HLA typing at each locus, the association tests relied only on the typed subset. Immune exposure information for the cohort was limited to CMV serostatus. In a later analysis, the rate of TCR association differed among HLA loci, with DRB1 alleles having the most associated TCRs and HLA-C alleles having the fewest. A later analysis found that HLA-associated TCR beta chains were more clonally expanded and had lower generation probabilities than equally common non-associated chains.

V sheds 0 bases and J sheds 2 bases, leaving 12 bases between their ends. The germline V gene encodes CDR1 SGHRS and CDR2 YFSETQ. From the cysteine up to the phenylalanine, the CDR3 has a length of 15 residues. Just CDR3 DNA is preserved here, 45 bases in frame from base 1. This receptor was obtained from a woman in her twenties or thirties in good health and CMV-seronegative. The sequenced material came from PBMCs. Here the chain combines TRBV5-1 and TRBJ2-7; a tentative D call is TRBD1 (6 bases match). The DNA sequence reads TGCGCCAGCAGCTTGGAATCAGGGGTGGCCTACGAGCAGTACTTC. The resulting protein is CASSLESGVAYEQYF.